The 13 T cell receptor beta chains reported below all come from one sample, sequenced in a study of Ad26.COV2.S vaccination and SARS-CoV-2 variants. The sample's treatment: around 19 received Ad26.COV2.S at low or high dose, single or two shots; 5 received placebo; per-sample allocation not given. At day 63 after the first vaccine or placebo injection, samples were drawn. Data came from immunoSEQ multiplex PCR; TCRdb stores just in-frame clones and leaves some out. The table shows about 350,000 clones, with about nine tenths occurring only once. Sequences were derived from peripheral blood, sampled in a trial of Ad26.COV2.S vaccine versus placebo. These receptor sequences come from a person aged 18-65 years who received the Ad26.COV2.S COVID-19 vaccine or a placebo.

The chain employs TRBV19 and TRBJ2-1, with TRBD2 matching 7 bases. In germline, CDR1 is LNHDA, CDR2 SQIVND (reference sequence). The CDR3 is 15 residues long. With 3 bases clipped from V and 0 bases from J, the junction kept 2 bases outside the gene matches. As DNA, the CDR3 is TGTGCCAGTAGTATTGGGACTAACTCCTACAATGAGCAGTTCTTC. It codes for CASSIGTNSYNEQFF. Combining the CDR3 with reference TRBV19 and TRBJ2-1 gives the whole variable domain DGGITQSPKYLFRKEGQNVTLSCEQNLNHDAMYWYRQDPGQGLRLIYYSQIVNDFQKGDIAEGYSVSREKKESFPLTVTSAQKNPTAFYLCASSIGTNSYNEQFFGPGTRLTVL.

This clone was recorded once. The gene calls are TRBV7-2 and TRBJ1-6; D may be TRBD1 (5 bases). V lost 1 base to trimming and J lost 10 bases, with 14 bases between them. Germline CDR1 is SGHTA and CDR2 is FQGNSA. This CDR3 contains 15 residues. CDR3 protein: CASSLDGSGRSPLHF. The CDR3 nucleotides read TGTGCCAGCAGCTTAGACGGTTCAGGGAGGTCACCCCTCCACTTT.

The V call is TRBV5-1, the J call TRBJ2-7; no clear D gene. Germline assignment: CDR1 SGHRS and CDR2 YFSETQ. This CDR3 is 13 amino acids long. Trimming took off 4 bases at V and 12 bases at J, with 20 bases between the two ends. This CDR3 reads CASSATYSGERYF. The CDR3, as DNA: TGCGCCAGCAGCGCGACCTACTCCGGTGAACGGTACTTC. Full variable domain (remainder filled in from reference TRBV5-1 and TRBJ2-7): KAGVTQTPRYLIKTRGQQVTLSCSPISGHRSVSWYQQTPGQGLQFLFEYFSETQRNKGNFPGRFSGRQFSNSRSEMNVSTLELGDSALYLCASSATYSGERYFGPGTRLTVT.

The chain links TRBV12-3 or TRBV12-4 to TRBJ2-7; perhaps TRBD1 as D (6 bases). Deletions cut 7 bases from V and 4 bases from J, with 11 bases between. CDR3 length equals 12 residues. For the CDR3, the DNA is TGTGCCAGCAAAGGACAGACTTACGAGCAGTACTTC. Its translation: CASKGQTYEQYF.

CDR3 sequence: CASSYPGAYNEQFF. In DNA form, the CDR3 reads TGTGCCAGCAGCTACCCGGGGGCCTACAATGAGCAGTTCTTC. The V gene is TRBV5-8, the J gene TRBJ2-1, with a tentative D call TRBD2 (6 bases). The V end lost 3 bases, the J end lost 2 bases, and 9 bases lay between the germline ends. CDR3 size: 14 residues. In germline, CDR1 is SGHTS, CDR2 YDEGEE.

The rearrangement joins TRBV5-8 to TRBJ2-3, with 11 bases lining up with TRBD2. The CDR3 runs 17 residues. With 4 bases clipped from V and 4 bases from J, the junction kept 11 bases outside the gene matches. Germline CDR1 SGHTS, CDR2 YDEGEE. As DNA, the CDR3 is TGTGCCAGCAGCCGAGGGTTTAGCGGGGGGGCCCCAGATACGCAGTATTTT. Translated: CASSRGFSGGAPDTQYF.

This CDR3 reads CASSPRGGTTEAFF. CDR3 DNA sequence: TGTGCCAGCAGCCCCCGAGGAGGGACGACTGAAGCTTTCTTT. The chain uses TRBV3-1 (or the pseudogene TRBV3-2) and TRBJ1-1; a possible D gene is TRBD1 (5 bases). Germline V gene sequence: CDR1 LGHDT, CDR2 YNNKEL (reference sequence). The CDR3 spans 14 residues. V shed 4 bases and J shed 5 bases, with 14 bases lying between them.

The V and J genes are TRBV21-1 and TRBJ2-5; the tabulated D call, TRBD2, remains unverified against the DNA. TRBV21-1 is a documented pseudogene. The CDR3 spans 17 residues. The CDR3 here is CASSKACSGGSKETQYF. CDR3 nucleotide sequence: TGTGCCAGCAGCAAAGCTTGTAGCGGGGGGTCCAAGGAGACCCAGTACTTC.

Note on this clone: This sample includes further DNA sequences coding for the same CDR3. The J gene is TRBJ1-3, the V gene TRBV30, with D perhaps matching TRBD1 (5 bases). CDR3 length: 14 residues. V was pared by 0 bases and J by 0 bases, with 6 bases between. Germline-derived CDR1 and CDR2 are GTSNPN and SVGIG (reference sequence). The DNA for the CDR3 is TGTGCCTGGAGTGTGGGGGGCTCTGGAAACACCATATATTTT. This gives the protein CAWSVGGSGNTIYF.

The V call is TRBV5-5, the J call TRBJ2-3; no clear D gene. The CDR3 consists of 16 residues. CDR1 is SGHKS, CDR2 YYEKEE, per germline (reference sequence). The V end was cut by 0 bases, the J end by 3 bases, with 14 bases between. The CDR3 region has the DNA TGTGCCAGCAGCTTGGAAAGGGCGCTTACGACAGATACGCAGTATTTT. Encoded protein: CASSLERALTTDTQYF.

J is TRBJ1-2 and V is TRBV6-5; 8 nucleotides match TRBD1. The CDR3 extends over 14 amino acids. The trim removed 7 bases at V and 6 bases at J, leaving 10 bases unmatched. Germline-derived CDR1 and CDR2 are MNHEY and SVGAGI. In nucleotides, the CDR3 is TGTGCCAGCACTTTCGGACAGGGATTCGATGGCTACACCTTC. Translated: CASTFGQGFDGYTF.

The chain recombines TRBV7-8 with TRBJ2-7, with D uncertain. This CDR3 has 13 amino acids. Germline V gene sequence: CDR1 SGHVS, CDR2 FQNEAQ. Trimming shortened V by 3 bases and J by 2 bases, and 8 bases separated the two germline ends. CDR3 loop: CASSFGETYEQYF. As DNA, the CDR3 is TGTGCCAGCAGCTTCGGTGAAACCTACGAGCAGTACTTC.

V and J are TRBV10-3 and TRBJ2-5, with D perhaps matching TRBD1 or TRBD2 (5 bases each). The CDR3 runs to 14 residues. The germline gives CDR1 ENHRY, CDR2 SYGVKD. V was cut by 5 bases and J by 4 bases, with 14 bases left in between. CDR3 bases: TGTGCCATCAGTTCCGGGGCGGACGGAGAGACCCAGTACTTC. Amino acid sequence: CAISSGADGETQYF.